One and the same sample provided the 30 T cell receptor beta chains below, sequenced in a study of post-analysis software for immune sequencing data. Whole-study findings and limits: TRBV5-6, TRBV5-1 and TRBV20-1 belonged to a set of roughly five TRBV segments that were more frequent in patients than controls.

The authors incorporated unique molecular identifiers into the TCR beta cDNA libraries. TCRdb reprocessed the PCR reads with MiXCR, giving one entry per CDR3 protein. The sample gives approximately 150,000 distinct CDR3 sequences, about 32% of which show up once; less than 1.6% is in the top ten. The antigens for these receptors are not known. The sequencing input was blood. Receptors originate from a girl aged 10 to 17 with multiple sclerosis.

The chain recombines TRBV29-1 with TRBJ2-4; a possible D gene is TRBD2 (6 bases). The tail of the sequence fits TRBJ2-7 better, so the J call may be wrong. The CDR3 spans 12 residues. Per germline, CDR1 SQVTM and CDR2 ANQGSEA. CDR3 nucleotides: TGCAGCGTTGGCGGGAATTACTACGAGCAGTACTTC. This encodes CSVGGNYYEQYF.

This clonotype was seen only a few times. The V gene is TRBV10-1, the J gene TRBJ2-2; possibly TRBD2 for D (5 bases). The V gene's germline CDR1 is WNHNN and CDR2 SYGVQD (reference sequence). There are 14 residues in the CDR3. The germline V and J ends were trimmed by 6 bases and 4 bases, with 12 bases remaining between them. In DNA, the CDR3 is TGCGCCAGCAGCCCCGGGATCGGCACCGGGGAGCTGTTTTTT. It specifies CASSPGIGTGELFF.

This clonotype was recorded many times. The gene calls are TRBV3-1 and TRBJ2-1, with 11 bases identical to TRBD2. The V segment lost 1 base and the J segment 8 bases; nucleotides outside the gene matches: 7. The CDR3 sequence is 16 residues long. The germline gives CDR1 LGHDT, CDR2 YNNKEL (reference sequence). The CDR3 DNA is TGTGCCAGCAGCCAAGTAGCGGGAGGGCCGGGAGATGAGCAGTTCTTC. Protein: CASSQVAGGPGDEQFF.

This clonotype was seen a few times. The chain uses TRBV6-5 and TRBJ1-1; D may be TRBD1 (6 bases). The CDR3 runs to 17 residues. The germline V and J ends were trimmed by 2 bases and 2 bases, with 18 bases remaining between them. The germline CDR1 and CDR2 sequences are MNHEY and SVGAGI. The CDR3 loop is CASSYATAGHPNTEAFF. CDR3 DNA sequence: TGTGCCAGCAGTTACGCGACCGCGGGACACCCCAACACTGAAGCTTTCTTT.

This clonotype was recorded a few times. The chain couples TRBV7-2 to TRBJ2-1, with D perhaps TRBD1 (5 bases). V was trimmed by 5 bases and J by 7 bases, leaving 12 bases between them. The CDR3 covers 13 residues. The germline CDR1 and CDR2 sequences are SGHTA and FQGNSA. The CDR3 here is CASSTQGGNEQFF. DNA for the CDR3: TGTGCCAGCAGCACGCAGGGCGGTAATGAGCAGTTCTTC.

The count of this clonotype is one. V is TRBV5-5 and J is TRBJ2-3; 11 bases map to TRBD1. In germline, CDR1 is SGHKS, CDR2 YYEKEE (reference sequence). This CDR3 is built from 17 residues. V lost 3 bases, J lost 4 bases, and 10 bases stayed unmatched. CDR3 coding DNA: TGTGCCAGCAGCTCTATCGCCGGGACAGGGGGGGCAGATACGCAGTATTTT. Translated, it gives CASSSIAGTGGADTQYF.

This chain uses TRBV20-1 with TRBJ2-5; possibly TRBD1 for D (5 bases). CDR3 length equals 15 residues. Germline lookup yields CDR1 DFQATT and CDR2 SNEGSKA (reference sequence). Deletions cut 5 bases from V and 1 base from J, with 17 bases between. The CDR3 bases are TGCAGTGCTCTTCGGGCAGGTCAGGGCCAAGAGACCCAGTACTTC. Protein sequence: CSALRAGQGQETQYF.

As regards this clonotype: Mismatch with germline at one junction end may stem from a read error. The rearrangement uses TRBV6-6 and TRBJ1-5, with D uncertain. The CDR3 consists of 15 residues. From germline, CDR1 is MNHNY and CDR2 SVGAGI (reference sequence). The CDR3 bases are TGTGCCAGCAGTACGGACGGTTACAACAATCGGCCCCAGCATTTT. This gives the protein CASSTDGYNNRPQHF.

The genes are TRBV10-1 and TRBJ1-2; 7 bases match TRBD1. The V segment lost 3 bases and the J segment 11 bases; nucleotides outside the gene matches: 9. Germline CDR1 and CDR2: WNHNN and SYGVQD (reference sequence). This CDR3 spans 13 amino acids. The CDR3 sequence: CASSDATTGSYTF. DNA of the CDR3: TGCGCCAGCAGTGACGCTACGACAGGGAGTTACACCTTC.

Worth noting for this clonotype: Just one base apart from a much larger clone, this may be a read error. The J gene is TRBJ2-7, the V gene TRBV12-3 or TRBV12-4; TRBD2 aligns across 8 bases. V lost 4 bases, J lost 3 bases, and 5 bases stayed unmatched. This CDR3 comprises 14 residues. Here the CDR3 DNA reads TGTGCCAGCAGTTGCCCCCGGGAGGGCTACGAGCAGTACTTC. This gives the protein CASSCPREGYEQYF.

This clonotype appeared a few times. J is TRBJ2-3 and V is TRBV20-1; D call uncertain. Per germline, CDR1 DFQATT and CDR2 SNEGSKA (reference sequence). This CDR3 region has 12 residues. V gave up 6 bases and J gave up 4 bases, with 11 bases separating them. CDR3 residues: CSASGVPDTQYF. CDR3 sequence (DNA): TGCAGTGCCAGTGGGGTCCCAGATACGCAGTATTTT.

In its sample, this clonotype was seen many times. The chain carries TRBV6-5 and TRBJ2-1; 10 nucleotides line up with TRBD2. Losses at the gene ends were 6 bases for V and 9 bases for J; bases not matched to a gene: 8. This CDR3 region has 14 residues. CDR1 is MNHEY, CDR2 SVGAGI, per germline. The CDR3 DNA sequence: TGTGCCAGCAGCCGCCTAGCGGGAGCTAGTGAGCAGTTCTTC. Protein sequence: CASSRLAGASEQFF.

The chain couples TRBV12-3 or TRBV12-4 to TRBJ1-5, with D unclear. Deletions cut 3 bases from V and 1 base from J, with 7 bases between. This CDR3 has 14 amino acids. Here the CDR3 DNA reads TGTGCCAGCAGTTTGGGGAGAAGCAATCAGCCCCAGCATTTT. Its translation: CASSLGRSNQPQHF.

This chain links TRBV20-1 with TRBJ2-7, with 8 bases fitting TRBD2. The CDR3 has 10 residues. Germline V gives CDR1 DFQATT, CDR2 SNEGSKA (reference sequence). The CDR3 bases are TGCACCGGACTAGCTGGGGAGCAGTACTTC. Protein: CTGLAGEQYF.

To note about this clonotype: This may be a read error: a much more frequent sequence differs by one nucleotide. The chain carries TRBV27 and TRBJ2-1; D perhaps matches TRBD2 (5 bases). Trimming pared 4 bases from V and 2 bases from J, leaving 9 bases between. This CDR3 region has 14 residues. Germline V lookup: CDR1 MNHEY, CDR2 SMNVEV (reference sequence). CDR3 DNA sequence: TGTGCCAGCAGTTCGTGGGAGCCCTACAATGAGCAGTTCTTC. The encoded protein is CASSSWEPYNEQFF.

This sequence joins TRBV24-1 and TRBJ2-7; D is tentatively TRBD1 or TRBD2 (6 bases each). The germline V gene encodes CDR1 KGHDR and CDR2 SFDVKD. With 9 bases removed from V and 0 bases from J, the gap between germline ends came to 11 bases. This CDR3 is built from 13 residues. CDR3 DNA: TGTGCCACCCGGGGGCATGACTCCTACGAGCAGTACTTC. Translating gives CATRGHDSYEQYF.

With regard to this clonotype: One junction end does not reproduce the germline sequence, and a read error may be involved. The CDR3 sequence is CASSWTSGYNERFF. Written as DNA, the CDR3 is TGTGCCAGCAGTTGGACTAGCGGGTACAATGAGCGGTTCTTC. The genes are TRBV6-2 or TRBV6-3 and TRBJ2-1; 11 bases line up with TRBD2. The CDR3 consists of 14 residues. Germline V gene lookup returns CDR1 MNHEY and CDR2 SVGEGT.

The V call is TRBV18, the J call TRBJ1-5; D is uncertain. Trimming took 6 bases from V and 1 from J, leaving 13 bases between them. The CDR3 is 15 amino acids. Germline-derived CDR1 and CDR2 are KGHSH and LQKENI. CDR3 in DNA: TGTGCCAGCTCGTCATCCAACGGGAGCAATCAGCCCCAGCATTTT. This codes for CASSSSNGSNQPQHF.

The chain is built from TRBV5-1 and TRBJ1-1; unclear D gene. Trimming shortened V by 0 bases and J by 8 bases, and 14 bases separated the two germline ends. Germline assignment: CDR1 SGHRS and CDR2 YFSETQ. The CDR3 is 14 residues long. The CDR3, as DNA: TGCGCCAGCAGCTTGGTGTTGAACCAAGGAGAAGCTTTCTTT. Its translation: CASSLVLNQGEAFF.

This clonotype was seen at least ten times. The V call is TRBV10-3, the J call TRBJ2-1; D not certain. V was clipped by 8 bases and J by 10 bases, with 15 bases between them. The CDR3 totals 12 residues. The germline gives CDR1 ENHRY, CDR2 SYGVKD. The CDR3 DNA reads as TGTGCCATCGGCCCGACGGACCCCGAGCAGTTCTTC. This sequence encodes CAIGPTDPEQFF.

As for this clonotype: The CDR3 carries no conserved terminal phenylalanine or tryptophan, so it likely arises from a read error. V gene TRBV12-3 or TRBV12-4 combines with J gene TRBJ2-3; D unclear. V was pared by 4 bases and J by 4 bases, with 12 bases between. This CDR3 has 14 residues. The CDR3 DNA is TGTGCCAGCAGTTCCCCGGCAACGGCAGATACGCAGTATTTG. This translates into CASSSPATADTQYL.

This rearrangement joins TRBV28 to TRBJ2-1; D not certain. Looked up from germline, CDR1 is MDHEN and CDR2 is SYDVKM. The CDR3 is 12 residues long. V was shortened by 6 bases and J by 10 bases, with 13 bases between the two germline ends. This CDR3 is CASSLVWGEQFF. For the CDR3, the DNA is TGTGCCAGCAGCCTAGTGTGGGGAGAGCAGTTCTTC.

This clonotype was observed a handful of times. The CDR3 here is CSARTDPNTEAFF. For the CDR3, the DNA is TGCAGTGCCAGGACAGACCCGAACACTGAAGCTTTCTTT. The J gene is TRBJ1-1, the V gene TRBV20-1; a possible D gene is TRBD1 (6 bases). V was clipped by 6 bases and J by 1 base, with 12 bases between them. The length of the CDR3 is 13 residues. In germline, CDR1 is DFQATT, CDR2 SNEGSKA (reference sequence).

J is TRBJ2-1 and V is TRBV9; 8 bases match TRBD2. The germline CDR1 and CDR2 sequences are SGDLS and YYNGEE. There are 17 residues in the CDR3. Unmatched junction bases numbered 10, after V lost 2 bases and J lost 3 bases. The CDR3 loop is CASSVGLAGIGYNEQFF. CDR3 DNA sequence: TGTGCCAGCAGCGTGGGGCTAGCGGGTATCGGCTACAATGAGCAGTTCTTC.

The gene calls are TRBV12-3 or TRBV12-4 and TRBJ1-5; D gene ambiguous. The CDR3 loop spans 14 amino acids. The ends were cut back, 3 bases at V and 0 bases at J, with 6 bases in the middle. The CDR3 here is CASSLASSNQPQHF. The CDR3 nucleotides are TGTGCCAGCAGTTTGGCGAGTAGCAATCAGCCCCAGCATTTT.

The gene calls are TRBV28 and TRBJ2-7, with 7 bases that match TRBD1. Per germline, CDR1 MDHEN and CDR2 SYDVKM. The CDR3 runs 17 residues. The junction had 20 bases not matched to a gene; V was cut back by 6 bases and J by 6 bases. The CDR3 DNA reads TGTGCCAGCAGCCCGCCCGGGACAGTCAACCTACTGAGCGAGCAGTACTTC. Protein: CASSPPGTVNLLSEQYF. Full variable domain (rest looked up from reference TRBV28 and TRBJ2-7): DVKVTQSSRYLVKRTGEKVFLECVQDMDHENMFWYRQDPGLGLRLIYFSYDVKMKEKGDIPEGYSVSREKKERFSLILESASTNQTSMYLCASSPPGTVNLLSEQYFGPGTRLTVT.

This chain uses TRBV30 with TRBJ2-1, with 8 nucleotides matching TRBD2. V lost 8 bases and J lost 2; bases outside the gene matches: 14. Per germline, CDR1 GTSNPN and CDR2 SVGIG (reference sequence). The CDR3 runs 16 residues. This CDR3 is CAAGLREGGAYNEQFF. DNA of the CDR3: TGTGCCGCAGGCCTCCGGGAGGGCGGGGCCTACAATGAGCAGTTCTTC.

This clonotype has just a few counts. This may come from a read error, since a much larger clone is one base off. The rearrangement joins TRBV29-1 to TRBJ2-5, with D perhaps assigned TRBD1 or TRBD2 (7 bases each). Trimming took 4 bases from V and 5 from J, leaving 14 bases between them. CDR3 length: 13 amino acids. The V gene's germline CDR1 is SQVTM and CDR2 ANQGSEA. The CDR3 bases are TGCAGCGTTGGGGCAGGGGGGGCGGAGACCCAGTACTTC. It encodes CSVGAGGAETQYF.

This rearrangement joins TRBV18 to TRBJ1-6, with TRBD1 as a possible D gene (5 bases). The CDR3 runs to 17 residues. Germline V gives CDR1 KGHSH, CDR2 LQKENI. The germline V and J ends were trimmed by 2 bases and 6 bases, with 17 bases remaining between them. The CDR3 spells CASSPNRQLGPNSPLHF. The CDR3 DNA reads TGTGCCAGCTCACCAAACAGGCAACTCGGCCCTAATTCACCCCTCCACTTT.

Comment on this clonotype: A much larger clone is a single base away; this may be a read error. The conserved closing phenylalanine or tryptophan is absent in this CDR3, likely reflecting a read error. The CDR3 loop reads CALGTSGSTGELFC. The CDR3 region has the DNA TGTGCCCTAGGGACTAGCGGATCCACCGGGGAGCTGTTTTGT. The chain has TRBV12-3 or TRBV12-4 and TRBJ2-2, with TRBD2 matching over 11 bases. Unmatched junction bases numbered 6, after V lost 11 bases and J lost 4 bases. This CDR3 comprises 14 residues.